This paragraph reports one T cell receptor beta chain. The antigen is undetermined. This entry belongs to a study of CD8+ T cells in alopecia areata. The wider study: Each day, treated patients took oral tofacitinib twice, at 5 to 10 mg per dose.

RNA, once extracted, was reverse transcribed into cDNA for use as the sequencing template. The assay was immunoSEQ multiplex PCR, and TCRdb's table has in-frame clones only and misses some. Of 150,000 to 200,000 clones listed, 50% to 60% are singletons. Points from the study as a whole: Possibly because of HLA-related factors, TCR sharing was less clear across patients than in mice.

Sample: CD4+ T cells sorted from blood, taken at week 0. The TCR comes from a human donor with alopecia areata.

CDR3 DNA: TGTGCCTCGACGACGCTGTGGGGAGATAATTCACCCCTCCACTTT. This encodes CASTTLWGDNSPLHF. The rearrangement joins TRBV30 to TRBJ1-6, with D unclear. The CDR3 runs to 15 residues. Per the germline V gene, CDR1 is GTSNPN and CDR2 is SVGIG (reference sequence). V was clipped by 7 bases and J by 5 bases, with 18 bases between them.